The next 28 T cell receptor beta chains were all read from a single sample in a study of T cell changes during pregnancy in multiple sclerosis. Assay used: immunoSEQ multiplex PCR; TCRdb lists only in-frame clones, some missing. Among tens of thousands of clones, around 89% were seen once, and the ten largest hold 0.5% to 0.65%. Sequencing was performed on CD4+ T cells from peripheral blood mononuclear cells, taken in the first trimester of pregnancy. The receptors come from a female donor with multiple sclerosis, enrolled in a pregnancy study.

The CDR3 protein is CASSLGGRDYEQYF. The CDR3 DNA reads as TGTGCCAGCAGCTTAGGGGGTCGGGACTACGAGCAGTACTTC. The chain joins TRBV11-2 to TRBJ2-7; a possible D gene is TRBD2 (5 bases). The CDR3 covers 14 residues. Germline V CDR1 and CDR2: SGHAT, FQNNGV. The V gene lost 1 base and the J gene lost 3 bases, with 10 bases spanning the gap.

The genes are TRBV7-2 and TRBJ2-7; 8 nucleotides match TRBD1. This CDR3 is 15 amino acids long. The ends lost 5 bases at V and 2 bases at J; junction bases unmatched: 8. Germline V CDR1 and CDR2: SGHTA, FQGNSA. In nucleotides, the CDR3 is TGTGCCAGCAGCCGGGGACAGGATGTTACCTACGAGCAGTACTTC. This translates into CASSRGQDVTYEQYF.

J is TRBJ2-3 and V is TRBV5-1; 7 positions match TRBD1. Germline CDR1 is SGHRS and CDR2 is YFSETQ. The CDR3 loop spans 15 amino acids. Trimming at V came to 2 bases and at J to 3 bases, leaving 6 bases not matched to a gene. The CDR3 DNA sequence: TGCGCCAGCAGCTTACACAGGGGTGGGACAGATACGCAGTATTTT. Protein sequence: CASSLHRGGTDTQYF.

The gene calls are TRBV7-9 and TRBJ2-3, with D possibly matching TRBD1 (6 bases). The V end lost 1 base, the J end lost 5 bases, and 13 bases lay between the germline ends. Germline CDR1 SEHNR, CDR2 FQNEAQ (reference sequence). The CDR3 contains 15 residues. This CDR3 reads CASSLEGQGLDTQYF. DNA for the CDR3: TGTGCCAGCAGCTTAGAGGGGCAGGGGTTAGATACGCAGTATTTT.

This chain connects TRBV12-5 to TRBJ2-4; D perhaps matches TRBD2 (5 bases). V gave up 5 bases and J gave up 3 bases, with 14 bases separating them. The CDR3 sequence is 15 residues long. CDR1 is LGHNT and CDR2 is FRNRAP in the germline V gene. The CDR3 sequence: CASGEGTRLKNIQYF. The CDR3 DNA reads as TGTGCTAGTGGTGAGGGAACTAGACTCAAAAACATTCAGTACTTC.

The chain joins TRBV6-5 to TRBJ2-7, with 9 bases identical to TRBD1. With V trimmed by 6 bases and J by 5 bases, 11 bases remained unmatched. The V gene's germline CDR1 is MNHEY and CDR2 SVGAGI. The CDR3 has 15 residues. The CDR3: CASSILQGAHDEQYF. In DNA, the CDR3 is TGTGCCAGCAGCATTTTACAGGGGGCGCACGACGAGCAGTACTTC.

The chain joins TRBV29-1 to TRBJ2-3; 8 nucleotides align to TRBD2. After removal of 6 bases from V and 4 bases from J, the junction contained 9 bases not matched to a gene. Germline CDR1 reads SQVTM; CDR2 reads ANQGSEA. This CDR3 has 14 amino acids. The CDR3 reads CSVAKTAGADTQYF. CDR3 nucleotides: TGCAGCGTCGCTAAGACAGCGGGGGCAGATACGCAGTATTTT.

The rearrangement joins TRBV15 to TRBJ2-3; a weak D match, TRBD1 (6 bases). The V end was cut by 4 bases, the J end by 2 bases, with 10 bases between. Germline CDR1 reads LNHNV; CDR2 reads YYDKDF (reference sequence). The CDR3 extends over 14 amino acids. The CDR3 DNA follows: TGTGCCACCAGCAACAGGGAGAACACAGATACGCAGTATTTT. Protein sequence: CATSNRENTDTQYF.

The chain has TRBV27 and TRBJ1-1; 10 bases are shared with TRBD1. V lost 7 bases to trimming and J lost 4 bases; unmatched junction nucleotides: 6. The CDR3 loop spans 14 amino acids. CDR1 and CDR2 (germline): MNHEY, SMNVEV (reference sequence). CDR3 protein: CASKRQGAPTEAFF. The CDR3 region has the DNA TGTGCCAGCAAAAGACAGGGGGCGCCCACTGAAGCTTTCTTT.

The CDR3 DNA sequence: TGCGCCAGCAGCTTGATGACAGGGGGCGAAAACGAGCAGTACTTC. Amino acid sequence: CASSLMTGGENEQYF. The J gene is TRBJ2-7, the V gene TRBV5-1; 10 positions agree with TRBD1. The germline V gene encodes CDR1 SGHRS and CDR2 YFSETQ. This CDR3 contains 15 residues. V dropped 1 base and J dropped 5; count of bases not matched to a gene: 6.

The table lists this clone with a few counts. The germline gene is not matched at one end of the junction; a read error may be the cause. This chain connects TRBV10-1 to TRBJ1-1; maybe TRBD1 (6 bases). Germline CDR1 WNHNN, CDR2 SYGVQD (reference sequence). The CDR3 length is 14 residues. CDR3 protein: CASSESTGNPEAFF. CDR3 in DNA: TGCGCCAGCAGTGAGTCTACAGGGAACCCTGAAGCTTTCTTT.

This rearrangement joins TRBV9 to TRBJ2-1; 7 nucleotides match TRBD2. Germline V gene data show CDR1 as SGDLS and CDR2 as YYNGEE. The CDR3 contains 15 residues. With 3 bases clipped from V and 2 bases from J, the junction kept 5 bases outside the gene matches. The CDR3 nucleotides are TGTGCCAGCAGCGATCCAGCGGGACCCTACAATGAGCAGTTCTTC. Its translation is CASSDPAGPYNEQFF.

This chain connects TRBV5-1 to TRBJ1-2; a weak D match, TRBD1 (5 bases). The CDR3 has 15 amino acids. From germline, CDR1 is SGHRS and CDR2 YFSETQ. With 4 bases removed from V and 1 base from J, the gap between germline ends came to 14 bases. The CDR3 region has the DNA TGCGCCAGCAGCGGTTCGACAGTCGGTAACTATGGCTACACCTTC. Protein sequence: CASSGSTVGNYGYTF.

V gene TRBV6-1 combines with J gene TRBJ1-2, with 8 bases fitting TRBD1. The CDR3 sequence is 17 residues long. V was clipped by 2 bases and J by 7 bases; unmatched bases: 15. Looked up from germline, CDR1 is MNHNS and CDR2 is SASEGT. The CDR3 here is CASSEPGQGGLLGGYTF. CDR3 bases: TGTGCCAGCAGTGAACCCGGACAGGGAGGTCTGCTGGGTGGCTACACCTTC.

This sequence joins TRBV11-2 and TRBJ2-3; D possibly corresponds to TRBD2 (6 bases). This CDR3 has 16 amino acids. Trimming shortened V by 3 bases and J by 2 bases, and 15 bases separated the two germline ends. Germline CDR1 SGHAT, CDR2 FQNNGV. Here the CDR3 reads CASSFSSGVSTDTQYF. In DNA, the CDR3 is TGTGCCAGCAGCTTTTCCTCGGGGGTTTCCACAGATACGCAGTATTTT.

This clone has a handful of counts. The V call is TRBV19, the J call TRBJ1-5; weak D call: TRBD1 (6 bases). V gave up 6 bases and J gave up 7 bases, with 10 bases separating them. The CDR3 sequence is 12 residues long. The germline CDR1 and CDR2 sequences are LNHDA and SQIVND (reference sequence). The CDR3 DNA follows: TGTGCCAGTAGGAACAGGGACCAGCCCCAGCATTTT. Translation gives CASRNRDQPQHF.

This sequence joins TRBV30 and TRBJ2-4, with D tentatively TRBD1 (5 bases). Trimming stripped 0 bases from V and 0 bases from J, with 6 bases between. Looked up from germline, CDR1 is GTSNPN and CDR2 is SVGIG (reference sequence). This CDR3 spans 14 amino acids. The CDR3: CAWSVGVAKNIQYF. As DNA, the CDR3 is TGTGCCTGGAGTGTAGGGGTAGCCAAAAACATTCAGTACTTC.

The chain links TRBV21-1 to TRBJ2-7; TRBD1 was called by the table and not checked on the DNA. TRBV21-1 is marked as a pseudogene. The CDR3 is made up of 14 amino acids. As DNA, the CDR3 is TGTGCCAGCAGTAGGAGACAGGGGTCGGTCGAGCAGTACTTC. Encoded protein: CASSRRQGSVEQYF.

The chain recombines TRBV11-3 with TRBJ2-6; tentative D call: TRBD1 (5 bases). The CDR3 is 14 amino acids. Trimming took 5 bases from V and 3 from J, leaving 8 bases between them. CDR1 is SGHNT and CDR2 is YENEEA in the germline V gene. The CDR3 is CASSQGGGANVLTF. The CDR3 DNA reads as TGTGCCAGCAGCCAGGGTGGTGGGGCCAACGTCCTGACTTTC.

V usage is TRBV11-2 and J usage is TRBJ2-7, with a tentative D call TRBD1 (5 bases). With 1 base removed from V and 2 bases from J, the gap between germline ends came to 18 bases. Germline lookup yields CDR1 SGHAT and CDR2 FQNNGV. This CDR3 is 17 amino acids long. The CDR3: CASSLAPQGRSPYEQYF. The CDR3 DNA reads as TGTGCCAGCAGCTTAGCTCCCCAGGGAAGATCTCCCTACGAGCAGTACTTC.

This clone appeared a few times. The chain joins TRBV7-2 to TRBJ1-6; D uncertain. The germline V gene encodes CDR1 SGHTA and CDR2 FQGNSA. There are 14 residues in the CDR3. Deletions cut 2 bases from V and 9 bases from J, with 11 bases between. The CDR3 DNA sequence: TGTGCCAGCAGCTTAAACTACGAGGGTTCACCCCTCCACTTT. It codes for CASSLNYEGSPLHF.

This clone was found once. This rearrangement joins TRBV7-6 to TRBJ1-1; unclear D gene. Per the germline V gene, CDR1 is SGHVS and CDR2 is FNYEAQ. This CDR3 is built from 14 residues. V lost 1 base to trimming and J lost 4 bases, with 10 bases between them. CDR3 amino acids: CASSLVEFGTEAFF. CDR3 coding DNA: TGTGCCAGCAGCTTAGTCGAGTTTGGCACTGAAGCTTTCTTT.

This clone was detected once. CDR3 sequence reads: CASSLNLATPDTQYF. The CDR3 nucleotides read TGTGCCAGCAGCTTAAATCTAGCGACACCAGATACGCAGTATTTT. The chain employs TRBV7-3 and TRBJ2-3, with D tentatively TRBD2 (6 bases). CDR3 length: 15 amino acids. Per germline, CDR1 SGHTA and CDR2 FQGTGA. V dropped 1 base and J dropped 4 bases, with 12 bases sitting between them.

CDR3 loop: CASSLDLAGYYGYTF. The CDR3 coding sequence is TGCGCCAGCAGCTTGGATCTAGCTGGGTACTATGGCTACACCTTC. The chain uses TRBV5-1 and TRBJ1-2; D uncertain. Germline V gives CDR1 SGHRS, CDR2 YFSETQ. This CDR3 is 15 amino acids long. Trimming removed 0 bases from V and 3 bases from J, with 12 bases in between.

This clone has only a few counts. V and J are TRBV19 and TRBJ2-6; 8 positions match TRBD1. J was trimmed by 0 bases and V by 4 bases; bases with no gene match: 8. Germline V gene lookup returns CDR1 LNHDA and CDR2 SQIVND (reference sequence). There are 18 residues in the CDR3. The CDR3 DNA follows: TGTGCCAGTAGTAAACCGACAGGGGTACTCTCTGGGGCCAACGTCCTGACTTTC. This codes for CASSKPTGVLSGANVLTF. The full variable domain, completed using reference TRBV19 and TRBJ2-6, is DGGITQSPKYLFRKEGQNVTLSCEQNLNHDAMYWYRQDPGQGLRLIYYSQIVNDFQKGDIAEGYSVSREKKESFPLTVTSAQKNPTAFYLCASSKPTGVLSGANVLTFGAGSRLTVL.

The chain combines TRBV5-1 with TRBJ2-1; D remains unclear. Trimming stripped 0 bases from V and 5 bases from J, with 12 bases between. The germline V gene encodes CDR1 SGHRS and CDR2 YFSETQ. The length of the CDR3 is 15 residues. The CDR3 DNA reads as TGCGCCAGCAGCTTGGCGGTGCACGCAAACAATGAGCAGTTCTTC. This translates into CASSLAVHANNEQFF.

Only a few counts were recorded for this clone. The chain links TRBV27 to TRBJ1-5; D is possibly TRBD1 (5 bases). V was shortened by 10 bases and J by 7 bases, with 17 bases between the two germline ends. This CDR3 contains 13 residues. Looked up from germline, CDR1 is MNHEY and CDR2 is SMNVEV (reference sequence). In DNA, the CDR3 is TGTGCCATCACTAAAGGGGCCTGCCAGCCCCAGCATTTT. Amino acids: CAITKGACQPQHF.

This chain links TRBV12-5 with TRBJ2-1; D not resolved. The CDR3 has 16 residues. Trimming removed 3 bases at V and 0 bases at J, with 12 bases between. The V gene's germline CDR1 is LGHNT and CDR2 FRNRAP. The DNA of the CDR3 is TGTGCTAGTGGTTTTTCAGCGACGAGCTCCTACAATGAGCAGTTCTTC. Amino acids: CASGFSATSSYNEQFF. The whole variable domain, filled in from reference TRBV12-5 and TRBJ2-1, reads DARVTQTPRHKVTEMGQEVTMRCQPILGHNTVFWYRQTMMQGLELLAYFRNRAPLDDSGMPKDRFSAEMPDATLATLKIQPSEPRDSAVYFCASGFSATSSYNEQFFGPGTRLTVL.